A selection of T cell receptor beta chains follows, all from one sample in a study of molecular identifiers for immune sequencing clone quantification. TCRdb reprocessed the PCR reads with MiXCR, giving one entry per CDR3 protein. Of 5,500 or so distinct CDR3 sequences in the sample, around 15% were seen once. Sequencing input: naive CD8+ T cells from blood, with Jurkat cell RNA spiked in. The receptor source for this set is a human donor in good health. Some libraries in this study had Jurkat cell RNA spiked in. CDR3s include the opening cysteine and the closing phenylalanine or tryptophan. A D gene is named only where the DNA matches it firmly. Size values are once, few and many counts, or a class for expanded clones, and some rows have none.

NA	TRBV10-1	medium-sized	TRBJ1-1	CASSDTQGRTEAFF	TGCGCCAGCAGTGACACCCAGGGAAGAACTGAAGCTTTCTTT
TRBD2	TRBV12-3/TRBV12-4	medium-sized	TRBJ2-3	CASSLSGALTDTQYF	TGTGCCAGCAGTTTAAGCGGGGCACTCACAGATACGCAGTATTTT
NA	TRBV5-1	medium-sized	TRBJ2-7	CASSLGTGGNEQYF	TGCGCCAGCAGCTTGGGAACGGGTGGCAACGAGCAGTACTTC
TRBD2	TRBV3-1	medium-sized	TRBJ2-2	CASRTTSGRTNTGELFF	TGTGCCAGCAGAACGACTAGCGGGAGGACGAACACCGGGGAGCTGTTTTTT
NA	TRBV4-1	many	TRBJ1-5	CASSQEIMAGQNQPQHF	TGCGCCAGCAGCCAAGAAATCATGGCAGGGCAAAATCAGCCCCAGCATTTT
TRBD2	TRBV4-3	medium-sized	TRBJ2-7	CASSHLAGGSGEQYF	TGCGCCAGCAGCCACCTAGCGGGAGGGAGTGGCGAGCAGTACTTC
NA	TRBV12-3/TRBV12-4	few	TRBJ1-5	CASKKDGQPQHF	TGTGCCAGCAAGAAGGACGGCCAGCCCCAGCATTTT
TRBD1	TRBV18	medium-sized	TRBJ2-3	CASSPPPTGGFTDTQYF	TGTGCCAGCTCACCACCGCCTACAGGGGGTTTCACAGATACGCAGTATTTT
NA	TRBV19	NA	TRBJ1-5	CASSTFGPSGTQPQHF	TGTGCCAGTAGCACCTTTGGTCCCTCTGGGACTCAGCCCCAGCATTTT
NA	TRBV7-9	many	TRBJ2-3	CASSFTTESTDTQYF	TGTGCCAGCAGCTTTACGACAGAGAGCACAGATACGCAGTATTTT
NA	TRBV6-1	medium-sized	TRBJ2-1	CASSELANKGGYNEQFF	TGTGCCAGCAGTGAATTGGCTAACAAGGGGGGGTACAATGAGCAGTTCTTC
NA	TRBV19	many	TRBJ1-2	CASTDRNYGYTF	TGTGCCAGTACAGACAGAAACTATGGCTACACCTTC
NA	TRBV4-3	medium-sized	TRBJ1-4	CASSRGAIDGEKLFF	TGCGCCAGCAGCCGGGGCGCCATCGATGGCGAAAAACTGTTTTTT
NA	TRBV20-1	many	TRBJ1-6	CSARDVDRNYNSPLHF	TGCAGTGCTAGAGATGTTGACAGAAATTATAATTCACCCCTCCACTTT
NA	TRBV4-1	many	TRBJ2-2	CASSQVSSNTGELFF	TGCGCCAGCAGCCAAGTTAGCAGTAACACCGGGGAGCTGTTTTTT
NA	TRBV28	medium-sized	TRBJ2-7	CASSSRTLGGTEQYF	TGTGCCAGCAGTTCCAGGACCCTTGGAGGAACTGAGCAGTACTTC
NA	TRBV11-2	medium-sized	TRBJ1-1	CASTAPSRGRVGGAFF	TGTGCCAGCACCGCCCCCTCCCGGGGCAGGGTCGGTGGAGCTTTCTTT
TRBD1	TRBV19	many	TRBJ2-7	CASSYRDSETYEQYF	TGTGCCAGTTCCTACCGGGACAGCGAAACCTACGAGCAGTACTTC
NA	TRBV5-3	many	TRBJ2-7	CASSLSWVDEQYF	TGTGCCAGCTCTCTGTCTTGGGTGGATGAACAGTACTTC
TRBD1	TRBV11-3	many	TRBJ1-5	CASSFRPGQGGNQPQHF	TGTGCCAGCAGCTTTAGACCGGGACAGGGCGGCAATCAGCCCCAGCATTTT
TRBD2	TRBV27	NA	TRBJ2-5	CASSAVAGVQETQYF	TGTGCCAGCAGCGCGGTAGCGGGAGTCCAAGAGACCCAGTACTTC
NA	TRBV5-6	medium-sized	TRBJ1-6	CASSLGTVNSPLHF	TGTGCCAGCAGCTTGGGGACAGTCAATTCACCCCTCCACTTT
NA	TRBV4-1	medium-sized	TRBJ2-7	CASSQEGKLLVF	TGCGCCAGCAGCCAAGAAGGCAAGTTATTAGTATTC
NA	TRBV4-3	medium-sized	TRBJ1-5	CASSQGAGAEQPQHF	TGCGCCAGCAGCCAAGGGGCAGGGGCTGAGCAGCCCCAGCATTTT
NA	TRBV12-3/TRBV12-4	many	TRBJ2-2	CASSFTSHAGELFF	TGTGCCAGCAGTTTTACTAGTCATGCCGGGGAGCTGTTTTTT
NA	TRBV6-9	NA	TRBJ2-7	CAKQGHTYEQYF	TGTGCTAAGCAGGGACACACCTACGAGCAGTACTTC
TRBD1	TRBV5-1	few	TRBJ2-7	CASSVGTGVYEQYF	TGCGCCAGCAGCGTGGGGACAGGGGTGTACGAGCAGTACTTC
NA	TRBV29-1	once	TRBJ2-3	CSVTGGTTDTQYF	TGCAGCGTTACGGGGGGCACCACAGATACGCAGTATTTT
NA	TRBV14	medium-sized	TRBJ2-5	CASSQVTAQETQYF	TGTGCCAGCAGCCAAGTAACGGCTCAAGAGACCCAGTACTTC
TRBD2	TRBV20-1	medium-sized	TRBJ2-3	CSARPGTSGSVTDTQYF	TGCAGTGCTAGGCCTGGGACTAGCGGGAGCGTCACAGATACGCAGTATTTT
TRBD1	TRBV9	medium-sized	TRBJ1-3	CASSVGQGASSGNTIYF	TGTGCCAGCAGCGTAGGACAGGGAGCCTCCTCTGGAAACACCATATATTTT
TRBD2	TRBV6-5	medium-sized	TRBJ2-7	CASSYELGPGLPLDEQYF	TGTGCCAGCAGTTATGAACTCGGCCCGGGACTACCCTTAGACGAGCAGTACTTC
TRBD2	TRBV20-1	medium-sized	TRBJ2-3	CSARGLASSTDTQYF	TGCAGTGCCAGGGGACTAGCGAGTAGCACAGATACGCAGTATTTT
NA	TRBV12-3/TRBV12-4	few	TRBJ2-5	CASSPPDETQYF	TGTGCCAGCAGTCCCCCCGACGAGACCCAGTACTTC
NA	TRBV30	medium-sized	TRBJ2-1	CAWSVLMYNEQFF	TGTGCCTGGAGTGTACTTATGTACAATGAGCAGTTCTTC
NA	TRBV3-1	NA	TRBJ1-3	CASSQGRSSGNTIYF	TGTGCCAGCAGCCAGGGGAGAAGCTCTGGAAACACCATATATTTT
NA	TRBV19	medium-sized	TRBJ1-6	CASSTPGQRLGPPLHF	TGTGCCAGTAGTACCCCCGGACAGCGTCTGGGTCCACCCCTCCACTTT
TRBD2	TRBV5-1	medium-sized	TRBJ2-3	CASSPGLAGVPDTQYF	TGCGCCAGCAGCCCCGGACTAGCGGGAGTTCCAGATACGCAGTATTTT
TRBD2	TRBV7-9	medium-sized	TRBJ2-5	CASSSTSLVAGGLRQETQYF	TGTGCCAGCAGCTCGACCTCTTTGGTAGCGGGAGGGCTACGACAAGAGACCCAGTACTTC
TRBD2	TRBV6-2/TRBV6-3	many	TRBJ2-4	CASTETSGSIAKNIQYF	TGTGCCAGCACCGAGACTAGCGGGAGTATAGCCAAAAACATTCAGTACTTC
TRBD2	TRBV13	medium-sized	TRBJ2-3	CASSPLAGGTDTQYF	TGTGCCAGCAGCCCACTAGCGGGAGGTACAGATACGCAGTATTTT
NA	TRBV7-9	medium-sized	TRBJ2-3	CASSPPVPADPDTQYF	TGTGCCAGCAGCCCCCCCGTGCCTGCCGACCCAGATACGCAGTATTTT
NA	TRBV30	medium-sized	TRBJ2-3	CAWSVGASTDTQYF	TGTGCCTGGAGTGTGGGAGCTAGCACAGATACGCAGTATTTT
NA	TRBV5-6	NA	TRBJ2-6	CASSFDSSSGANVLTF	TGTGCCAGCAGTTTTGACAGCAGCTCTGGGGCCAACGTCCTGACTTTC
TRBD2	TRBV6-6	medium-sized	TRBJ2-3	CASSYSREGTDTQYF	TGTGCCAGCAGTTATTCCCGGGAGGGCACAGATACGCAGTATTTT
TRBD2	TRBV5-6	NA	TRBJ2-1	CASSSLAGTLQFF	TGTGCCAGCAGCTCATTAGCGGGAACTTTACAGTTCTTC